A single T cell receptor (beta chain) is shown here with its context. Its antigen is currently unknown. Clones were sequenced by immunoSEQ multiplex PCR, and TCRdb holds only the in-frame ones, with some missing. The sample shows about 82,000 clones, around 83% of them seen only once. This sample was taken from a study of OX40 agonist ivuxolimab in advanced cancers. Study details: Patients received ivuxolimab, an agonistic anti-OX40 (CD134) antibody. Three patients had partial responses: one hepatocellular carcinoma, two cutaneous melanoma. Whole-study results and caveats: It was also the case that some nonresponders had low normalized T-cell clonal expansion.

The V gene lost 2 bases and the J gene lost 8 bases, with 15 bases spanning the gap. Per germline, CDR1 SGHTA and CDR2 FQGNSA. This CDR3 has 15 residues. This clonotype originated in an adult with an advanced solid tumor such as melanoma, head and neck, liver or kidney cancer. Material: CD4+ or CD8+ T cells sorted from blood, obtained in a trial of the OX40 agonist ivuxolimab. The V gene is TRBV7-2, the J gene TRBJ1-4; no clear D. This CDR3 is CASSLIGNSGEKLFF. Here the CDR3 DNA reads TGTGCCAGCAGCTTAATTGGCAACTCCGGGGAAAAACTGTTTTTT.